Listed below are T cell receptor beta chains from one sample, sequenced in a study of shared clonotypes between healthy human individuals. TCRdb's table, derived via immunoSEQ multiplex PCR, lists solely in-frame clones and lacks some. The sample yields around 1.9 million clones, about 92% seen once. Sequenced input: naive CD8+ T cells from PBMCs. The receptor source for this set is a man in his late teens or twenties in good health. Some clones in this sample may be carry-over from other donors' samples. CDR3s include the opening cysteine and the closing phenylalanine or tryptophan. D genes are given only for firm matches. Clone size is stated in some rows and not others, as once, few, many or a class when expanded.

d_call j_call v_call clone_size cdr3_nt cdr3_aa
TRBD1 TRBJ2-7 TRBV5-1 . TGCGCCAGCAGCTTGGACAGGGGGAACGAGCAGTACTTC CASSLDRGNEQYF
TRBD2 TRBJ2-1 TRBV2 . TGTGCCAGCAATCAATTAGCGGGAGGTGTTAAGGGGAATGAGCAGTTCTTC CASNQLAGGVKGNEQFF
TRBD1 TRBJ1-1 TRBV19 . TGTGCCAGTAGTAAGGACAGGGCAGAGGCGAACACTGAAGCTTTCTTT CASSKDRAEANTEAFF
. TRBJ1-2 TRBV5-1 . TGCGCCAGCAGCTGGACCCGGGACAAGGACTATGGCTACACCTTC CASSWTRDKDYGYTF
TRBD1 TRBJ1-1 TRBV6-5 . TGTGCCAGCAGTCGACAGGGATCATATAACACTGAAGCTTTCTTT CASSRQGSYNTEAFF
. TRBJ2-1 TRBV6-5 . TGTGCCAGCAGCCCACCCTCTCGCGGCAATGAGCAGTTCTTC CASSPPSRGNEQFF
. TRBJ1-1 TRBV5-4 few TGTGCCAGCAGCTTGGGGTGGCGGACTGAAGCTTTCTTT CASSLGWRTEAFF
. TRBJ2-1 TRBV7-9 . TGTGCCAGCAGCTCGAGTGTGGGTGGCTCCTACAATGAGCAGTTCTTC CASSSSVGGSYNEQFF
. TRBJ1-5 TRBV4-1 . TGCGCCAGCAGCCAAGACAGGGGAATGGGTCAGCCCCAGCATTTT CASSQDRGMGQPQHF
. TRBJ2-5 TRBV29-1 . TGCAGCGTTGTGAATATACCCCGCGCCCTCGGTGGAGAGACCCAGTACTTC CSVVNIPRALGGETQYF
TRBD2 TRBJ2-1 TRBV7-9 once TGTGCCAGCAGCTTTAGTAGCGGGAGGTACAATGAGCAGTTCTTC CASSFSSGRYNEQFF
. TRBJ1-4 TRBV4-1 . TGCGCCAGCAGCCAAGAGAGCTGGTCTGTTAATGAAAAACTGTTTTTT CASSQESWSVNEKLFF
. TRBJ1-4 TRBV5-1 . TGCGCCAGCAGCTTGGAAAGTTTGACAGCTGAAAAACTGTTTTTT CASSLESLTAEKLFF
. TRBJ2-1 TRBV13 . TGTGCCAGCAGCCACGTAGGGCTGGGATACAATGAGCAGTTCTTC CASSHVGLGYNEQFF
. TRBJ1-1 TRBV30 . TGTGCCTGGATGCCCCTTGAGGCTTTCTTT CAWMPLEAFF
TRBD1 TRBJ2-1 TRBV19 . TGTGCCAGTAGTGGAAAAGGGACAGGATCTTACAATGAGCAGTTCTTC CASSGKGTGSYNEQFF
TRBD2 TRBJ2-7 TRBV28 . TGTGCCAGCCTAGGGGGACTAGCATACGAGCAGTACTTC CASLGGLAYEQYF
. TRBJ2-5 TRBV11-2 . TGTGCCAGCACCCGAGACGGGTTAAAGCCCCCCCAAGAGACCCAGTACTTC CASTRDGLKPPQETQYF
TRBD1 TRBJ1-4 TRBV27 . TGTGCCAGCAGATACTTGGAGACAGGGAGTGAAAAACTGTTTTTT CASRYLETGSEKLFF
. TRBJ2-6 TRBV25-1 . TGTGCCAGCTGGGGACCGGGACCGTATCCTGGGGCCAACGTCCTGACTTTC CASWGPGPYPGANVLTF
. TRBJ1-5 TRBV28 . TGTGCCAGGGTACAGGGCCGCGGGGGTGGTCAGCCCCAGCATTTT CARVQGRGGGQPQHF
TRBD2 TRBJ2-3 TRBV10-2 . TGCGCCAGCAGTAGGACTAGATCGAATTATGATACGCAGTATTTT CASSRTRSNYDTQYF
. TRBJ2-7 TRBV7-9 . TGTGCCAGCAGCTCCCCCAAAGGGAGCTCGTACGAGCAGTACTTC CASSSPKGSSYEQYF
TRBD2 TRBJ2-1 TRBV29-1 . TGCAGCGTTAGACCTACCCTGATAGGACTAGCGGGGCGATCCTACAATGAGCAGTTCTTC CSVRPTLIGLAGRSYNEQFF
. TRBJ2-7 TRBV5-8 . TGTGCCAGCAGCTTCGGTAGGGAGCAGTACTTC CASSFGREQYF
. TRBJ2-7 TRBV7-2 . TGTGCCAGCAGCTCGGGAATAACGGGAGTACCCGAGCAGTACTTC CASSSGITGVPEQYF
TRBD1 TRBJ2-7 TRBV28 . TGTGCCAGCAGCTACTCACACGGGACAGGCCTCTCCTACGAGCAGTACTTC CASSYSHGTGLSYEQYF
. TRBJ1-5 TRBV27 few TGTGCCAGCAGTCCAGCCGGGAGACGTCAGCCCCAGCATTTT CASSPAGRRQPQHF